The 19 T cell receptor beta chains presented below share a single source sample, sequenced in a study of blood T cell repertoires in COVID-19. Profiled with immunoSEQ multiplex PCR; TCRdb holds only in-frame clones, not every one. The table lists about 140,000 clones, roughly 80% of them singletons. Specimen: peripheral blood. The receptors were gathered from a woman older than 75 with acute or convalescent COVID-19.

The gene calls are TRBV29-1 and TRBJ1-2; 10 positions agree with TRBD1. Germline V gene data show CDR1 as SQVTM and CDR2 as ANQGSEA. J lost 6 bases, V lost 4 bases, and 5 bases had no gene match. CDR3 size: 13 residues. The CDR3 sequence is CSVVPTGGDGYTF. Written as DNA, the CDR3 is TGCAGCGTTGTCCCGACAGGGGGCGATGGCTACACCTTC.

V is TRBV28 and J is TRBJ2-7, with 13 bases aligning to TRBD2. J lost 3 bases, V lost 6 bases, and 11 bases had no gene match. CDR3 length: 17 amino acids. Germline V gene lookup returns CDR1 MDHEN and CDR2 SYDVKM. The chain's CDR3 is CASRSTGLAGIGYEQYF. CDR3 DNA: TGTGCCAGCAGATCTACGGGACTAGCGGGGATCGGCTACGAGCAGTACTTC. The full variable domain, with the rest looked up from reference TRBV28 and TRBJ2-7, is DVKVTQSSRYLVKRTGEKVFLECVQDMDHENMFWYRQDPGLGLRLIYFSYDVKMKEKGDIPEGYSVSREKKERFSLILESASTNQTSMYLCASRSTGLAGIGYEQYFGPGTRLTVT.

The chain is built from TRBV7-1 and TRBJ2-1; 13 bases line up with TRBD2. TRBV7-1 carries the ORF label, with uncertain function. The CDR3 sequence is 24 residues long. V shed 3 bases, J shed 4 bases, and the junction held 27 bases outside the gene matches. The CDR3 sequence: CASSSTGLAGAPVMHRRAYNEQFF. The CDR3 nucleotides are TGTGCCAGCAGCTCCACCGGACTAGCGGGGGCGCCTGTTATGCATCGACGGGCATACAATGAGCAGTTCTTC.

The rearrangement links TRBV5-1 to TRBJ1-2; 7 bases fit TRBD1. The CDR3 loop spans 16 amino acids. Germline V gives CDR1 SGHRS, CDR2 YFSETQ. V was pared by 4 bases and J by 5 bases, with 14 bases of the junction left unmatched. The CDR3 DNA sequence: TGCGCCAGCAGCCTCGATCAACAGGGGACGGGGTATGGCTACACCTTC. This sequence encodes CASSLDQQGTGYGYTF.

The chain is built from TRBV28 and TRBJ2-7; D is perhaps TRBD1 (6 bases). V gave up 6 bases and J gave up 3 bases, with 18 bases separating them. In germline, CDR1 is MDHEN, CDR2 SYDVKM. This CDR3 comprises 15 residues. The CDR3 here is CASRKGQLGHYEQYF. CDR3 sequence (DNA): TGTGCCAGCAGAAAAGGACAGTTAGGTCACTACGAGCAGTACTTC.

J is TRBJ1-1 and V is TRBV5-5, with TRBD1 matching 7 bases. CDR3 size: 15 residues. The ends lost 4 bases at V and 1 base at J; junction bases unmatched: 7. CDR1 and CDR2 from the germline V gene are SGHKS and YYEKEE (reference sequence). The CDR3 coding sequence is TGTGCCAGCAGCCATGACAGGGATCCGAACACTGAAGCTTTCTTT. Encoded protein: CASSHDRDPNTEAFF.

This clone was observed once. This sequence joins TRBV28 and TRBJ2-7, with 14 bases lining up with TRBD2. Trimming took 2 bases from V and 2 from J; bases not matched to a gene: 2. Germline V CDR1 and CDR2: MDHEN, SYDVKM. This CDR3 is 16 amino acids long. The CDR3 protein is CASSLGTSGGTYEQYF. The CDR3 nucleotides are TGTGCCAGCAGTTTAGGGACTAGCGGGGGTACCTACGAGCAGTACTTC.

The chain uses TRBV5-1 and TRBJ1-6; 8 bases match TRBD1. CDR1 SGHRS and CDR2 YFSETQ come from the germline V gene. The CDR3 consists of 16 residues. V trimming: 4 bases; J trimming: 5 bases; junction bases outside the gene matches: 8. The CDR3 DNA sequence: TGCGCCAGCAGCCCTACGGGACAGGCCCATAATTCACCCCTCCACTTT. Its translation is CASSPTGQAHNSPLHF. Full variable domain (remainder filled in from reference TRBV5-1 and TRBJ1-6): KAGVTQTPRYLIKTRGQQVTLSCSPISGHRSVSWYQQTPGQGLQFLFEYFSETQRNKGNFPGRFSGRQFSNSRSEMNVSTLELGDSALYLCASSPTGQAHNSPLHFGNGTRLTVT.

V gene TRBV28 combines with J gene TRBJ1-6; D is perhaps TRBD1 (6 bases). The V gene lost 2 bases and the J gene lost 14 bases, with 13 bases spanning the gap. Germline V CDR1 and CDR2: MDHEN, SYDVKM. The CDR3 contains 13 residues. The CDR3, as DNA: TGTGCCAGCAGTTTAGGAATCCGGACAGCCCTCCACTTT. As protein: CASSLGIRTALHF.

The rearrangement links TRBV5-1 to TRBJ2-1; D ambiguous. The V gene lost 4 bases and the J gene lost 2 bases, with 10 bases spanning the gap. Germline lookup yields CDR1 SGHRS and CDR2 YFSETQ. This CDR3 has 14 residues. The CDR3 is CASSPAQAYNEQFF. For the CDR3, the DNA is TGCGCCAGCAGCCCAGCCCAGGCCTACAATGAGCAGTTCTTC.

The chain recombines TRBV27 with TRBJ2-7, with 8 nucleotides matching TRBD1. Germline CDR1 reads MNHEY; CDR2 reads SMNVEV (reference sequence). Trimming took 2 bases from V and 0 from J; bases not matched to a gene: 3. This CDR3 is built from 15 residues. The DNA for the CDR3 is TGTGCCAGCAGTTTACGCAGGGGGCCCTCCTACGAGCAGTACTTC. As protein: CASSLRRGPSYEQYF.

The chain has TRBV18 and TRBJ2-3; D not resolved. This CDR3 is built from 13 residues. Germline V gene sequence: CDR1 KGHSH, CDR2 LQKENI. V gave up 6 bases and J gave up 6 bases, with 13 bases separating them. The CDR3 DNA is TGTGCCAGCTCCCCGACTGCGACGGATACGCAGTATTTT. Protein: CASSPTATDTQYF.

The J gene is TRBJ1-1, the V gene TRBV28, with D tentatively TRBD1 (6 bases). The CDR3 consists of 17 residues. V was clipped by 3 bases and J by 4 bases, with 21 bases between them. Germline V lookup: CDR1 MDHEN, CDR2 SYDVKM. This chain's CDR3 is CASSFSTGSSWSTEAFF. DNA of the CDR3: TGTGCCAGCAGTTTCTCGACAGGAAGCAGTTGGAGCACTGAAGCTTTCTTT.

The J gene is TRBJ2-1, the V gene TRBV11-3, with TRBD1 as a possible D gene (6 bases). V was shortened by 5 bases and J by 5 bases, with 22 bases between the two germline ends. Per the germline V gene, CDR1 is SGHNT and CDR2 is YENEEA. The CDR3 is 17 amino acids. This chain's CDR3 is CASSEPRGFGGDNEQFF. The CDR3 bases are TGTGCCAGCAGCGAGCCCAGGGGTTTCGGAGGCGACAATGAGCAGTTCTTC.

This clone has just a few counts. The chain combines TRBV2 with TRBJ2-1; no reliable D call. Germline V gene lookup returns CDR1 SNHLY and CDR2 FYNNEI. V lost 4 bases and J lost 0, with 19 bases in between. The CDR3 totals 18 residues. DNA of the CDR3: TGTGCCAGCAGTGGGGCTTTCTCTATCCAAAGCTCCTACAATGAGCAGTTCTTC. Amino acids: CASSGAFSIQSSYNEQFF.

This chain links TRBV10-2 with TRBJ2-3, with 9 bases that match TRBD1. The CDR3 runs to 15 residues. Germline-derived CDR1 and CDR2 are WSHSY and SAAADI. Trimming at V came to 2 bases and at J to 5 bases, leaving 5 bases not matched to a gene. This chain's CDR3 is CASSEGQGKRDTQYF. For the CDR3, the DNA is TGCGCCAGCAGTGAGGGACAGGGGAAGAGAGATACGCAGTATTTT.

Remarks on this clone: At one end the junction does not follow the germline gene, possibly because of a read error. This chain joins TRBV2 and TRBJ1-2; D ambiguous. The CDR3 is 12 amino acids. The V gene's germline CDR1 is SNHLY and CDR2 FYNNEI. DNA of the CDR3: TGTGCCAGCAGAGAAGACGCGGGGTTTTACACCTTC. This gives the protein CASREDAGFYTF.

The J gene is TRBJ2-1, the V gene TRBV6-1; 9 nucleotides agree with TRBD1. The CDR3 has 17 amino acids. Germline values: CDR1 MNHNS, CDR2 SASEGT. Trimming took 1 base from V and 9 from J; bases not matched to a gene: 13. The CDR3 here is CASSEGGWGTGLGEQFF. In DNA form, the CDR3 reads TGTGCCAGCAGTGAAGGTGGATGGGGGACAGGGTTGGGTGAGCAGTTCTTC.

This sequence joins TRBV6-5 and TRBJ2-5, with 7 bases fitting TRBD1. The CDR3 extends over 14 amino acids. With V trimmed by 5 bases and J by 1 base, 4 bases remained unmatched. CDR1 is MNHEY, CDR2 SVGAGI, per germline. CDR3 bases: TGTGCCAGCAGTACCGGACAGGTCCAAGAGACCCAGTACTTC. Translated, it gives CASSTGQVQETQYF.